Below are 7 T cell receptor beta chains sequenced from a single sample in a study of blood T cell repertoires in COVID-19. Sequencing was performed with immunoSEQ multiplex PCR; in TCRdb, only in-frame clones are kept and a portion is missing. The data contain 200,000 to 250,000 clones, approximately 81% of them singletons. The sequencing sample was made of peripheral blood. The receptors were gathered from a man aged 40-50 years with acute or convalescent COVID-19.

CDR3 sequence reads: CASSLDSPYNSPLHF. The CDR3 DNA reads as TGTGCCAGCAGCTTAGACTCACCGTATAATTCACCCCTCCACTTT. The chain has TRBV7-2 and TRBJ1-6; no reliable D call. V dropped 1 base and J dropped 4 bases, with 8 bases sitting between them. The V gene's germline CDR1 is SGHTA and CDR2 FQGNSA. CDR3 length equals 15 residues.

The chain carries TRBV2 and TRBJ1-5, with 9 positions matching TRBD1. CDR1 SNHLY and CDR2 FYNNEI come from the germline V gene. The CDR3 runs 14 residues. V lost 6 bases, J lost 7 bases, and 7 bases stayed unmatched. The CDR3 DNA follows: TGTGCCAGCAGCGGGACAGGGTTGGACCAGCCCCAGCATTTT. Its protein is CASSGTGLDQPQHF.

The CDR3 DNA reads TGCGCCAGCAGCGTGGGACAGGTGACTGAAGCTTTCTTT. This gives the protein CASSVGQVTEAFF. This sequence joins TRBV5-1 and TRBJ1-1; 8 positions agree with TRBD1. The germline V gene has CDR1 SGHRS and CDR2 YFSETQ. V was clipped by 4 bases and J by 5 bases; unmatched bases: 4. The CDR3 is made up of 13 amino acids.

The rearrangement uses TRBV18 and TRBJ2-7; 8 bases are a match to TRBD2. Germline loops: CDR1 KGHSH, CDR2 LQKENI. The junction had 7 bases not matched to a gene; V was cut back by 6 bases and J by 3 bases. The CDR3 has 14 residues. The CDR3 region has the DNA TGTGCCAGCTCCCCAGCCGGGAGGGGCTACGAGCAGTACTTC. It specifies CASSPAGRGYEQYF.

The V gene is TRBV2, the J gene TRBJ1-2; possibly TRBD1 for D (5 bases). Trimming took off 6 bases at V and 4 bases at J, with 9 bases between the two ends. The CDR3 runs 12 residues. Germline V gene data show CDR1 as SNHLY and CDR2 as FYNNEI. The CDR3 coding sequence is TGTGCCAGCAGCGACGACAGCTATGGCTACACCTTC. Its translation is CASSDDSYGYTF.

The chain has TRBV9 and TRBJ2-5; 7 bases match TRBD2. Germline CDR1 SGDLS, CDR2 YYNGEE. The CDR3 contains 12 residues. After removal of 3 bases from V and 5 bases from J, the junction contained 1 base not matched to a gene. The CDR3 here is CASSGAGETQYF. Here the CDR3 DNA reads TGTGCCAGCAGCGGAGCGGGGGAGACCCAGTACTTC.

This chain joins TRBV19 and TRBJ2-7; D ambiguous. Trimming cost V 1 base and J 2 bases, with 18 bases left between them. The germline gives CDR1 LNHDA, CDR2 SQIVND (reference sequence). CDR3 size: 17 residues. CDR3 nucleotides: TGTGCCAGTAGTATAGTGAGTTCGTTCTTCTCTCCCTACGAGCAGTACTTC. It encodes CASSIVSSFFSPYEQYF.